A selection of T cell receptor beta chains follows, all from one sample in a study of T cell responses to AZD1222 COVID-19 vaccine. Generated by immunoSEQ multiplex PCR, the TCRdb table keeps only in-frame clones and is missing some. The data show over 130,000 clones, around 93% seen once. The source was peripheral blood, collected 28 days after the second AZD1222 dose. Receptor source: an adult who received the AZD1222 COVID-19 vaccine. Both conserved end residues are part of each CDR3. D genes are given only for firm matches. The size of a clone is reported for some rows only, either as once, few or many, or as a class for expanded clones.

CDR3 length	J gene	V gene	clone size	D gene	CDR3 DNA	CDR3 protein
13	TRBJ1-1	TRBV6-5	NA	NA	TGTGCCAGCAGGGGGCGTTTATACACTGAAGCTTTCTTT	CASRGRLYTEAFF
12	TRBJ1-4	TRBV7-9	NA	TRBD1	TGTGCCAGCAGCGCTCGGGACAGCAAACTGTTTTTT	CASSARDSKLFF
14	TRBJ1-4	TRBV7-2	NA	NA	TGTGCCAGCAGCTTAGGAGGGGGGCGGGAAAAACTGTTTTTT	CASSLGGGREKLFF
16	TRBJ2-2	TRBV5-1	NA	NA	TGCGCCAGCAGCCGCGGGGACCTACGGGGCACCGGGGAGCTGTTTTTT	CASSRGDLRGTGELFF
13	TRBJ2-1	TRBV27	NA	NA	TGTGCCAGCAGTCCCGGGAGTGCACATGAGCAGTTCTTC	CASSPGSAHEQFF
12	TRBJ2-3	TRBV19	once	NA	TGTGCCAGTGGACGCCTCGGAGATACGCAGTATTTT	CASGRLGDTQYF
14	TRBJ1-6	TRBV19	NA	NA	TGTGCCAGTAAGCTTCGGGGGTCTAATTCACCCCTCCACTTT	CASKLRGSNSPLHF
18	TRBJ2-6	TRBV7-9	NA	TRBD1	TGTGCCAGCAGCTTATTGGCAGGGGGCGTAAGTGGGGCCAACGTCCTGACTTTC	CASSLLAGGVSGANVLTF
17	TRBJ1-2	TRBV23-1	once	NA	TGCGCCAGCCATACCCGAGTGGGACTTTATGAGAACTATGGCTACACCTTC	CASHTRVGLYENYGYTF
15	TRBJ2-1	TRBV18	NA	NA	TGTGCCAGCTCCGCCGGGACGGGATCCCTGGGAGAGCAGTTCTTC	CASSAGTGSLGEQFF
15	TRBJ2-2	TRBV7-2	NA	TRBD1	TGTGCCAGCAGCGCCAACAGGGGCGGAACCGGGGAGCTGTTTTTT	CASSANRGGTGELFF
17	TRBJ2-7	TRBV5-1	few	TRBD1	TGCGCCAGCAGCGTATCGATACCGGGACAGGAATCCTACGAGCAGTACTTC	CASSVSIPGQESYEQYF
15	TRBJ1-3	TRBV6-5	NA	NA	TGTGCCAGCAGTTACGACAGGAGCTCTGGAAACACCATATATTTT	CASSYDRSSGNTIYF
16	TRBJ1-1	TRBV28	NA	TRBD1	TGTGCCAGCAGCCAAGCACACAGGGGTTTGATTACTGAAGCTTTCTTT	CASSQAHRGLITEAFF
13	TRBJ1-5	TRBV27	NA	NA	TGTGCCAGCAGTCCGCGGACAGTTCAGCCCCAGCATTTT	CASSPRTVQPQHF
14	TRBJ2-3	TRBV6-5	NA	TRBD2	TGTGCCATAGGACTAGCGGGAAGCACAGATACGCAGTATTTT	CAIGLAGSTDTQYF
16	TRBJ1-1	TRBV6-1	NA	NA	TGTGCCAGCAGTGAAGCCAACTTTAGACGGAGTACTGAAGCTTTCTTT	CASSEANFRRSTEAFF
15	TRBJ2-7	TRBV25-1	NA	TRBD1	TGTGCCAGCAGCGCTCCTGGCCGGGACAGTAACGAGCAGTACTTC	CASSAPGRDSNEQYF
13	TRBJ1-5	TRBV12-3/TRBV12-4	NA	NA	TGTGCCAGCAGTCCAACAGGTAATCAGCCCCAGCATTTT	CASSPTGNQPQHF
14	TRBJ1-1	TRBV5-5	NA	NA	TGTGCCAGCAGCTCCAGCGCGGGGGGGACTGAAGCTTTCTTT	CASSSSAGGTEAFF
13	TRBJ2-2	TRBV3-1/TRBV3-2	NA	NA	TGTGCCAGCCGGACAGATTTCACCGGGGAGCTGTTTTTT	CASRTDFTGELFF
17	TRBJ2-3	TRBV10-3	once	TRBD2	TGTGCCATCAGTGTCCCGCTAGCGGGAGGGAGCACAGATACGCAGTATTTT	CAISVPLAGGSTDTQYF